This T cell receptor (beta chain) came from a study of T cells in Graves' hyperthyroidism and ophthalmopathy. TCR beta CDR3 sequences were amplified from RNA transcripts. Primed by the HTBI set, a first-round RT-PCR was run on the TCR CDR3. Via MiXCR, TCRdb re-called the multiplex PCR reads, giving one row per CDR3 protein. Counted here are 250,000 to 300,000 distinct CDR3 sequences, approximately 14% occurring once; the ten biggest clones make up 30% to 35%. The CDR3 runs to 15 residues. V was pared by 6 bases and J by 2 bases, with 7 bases of the junction left unmatched. The germline V gene has CDR1 MNHNS and CDR2 SASEGT.

Material for sequencing was blood. This TCR was recovered from a woman between 45 and 65 years old with Graves' hyperthyroidism that later progressed to Graves' ophthalmopathy. The rearrangement links TRBV6-1 to TRBJ1-1; 9 bases line up with TRBD1. In DNA, the CDR3 is TGTGCCAGCAGACCGGGACAGGGAAGAAACACTGAAGCTTTCTTT. Its protein is CASRPGQGRNTEAFF.